The 15 T cell receptor beta chains given below trace back to one sample, sequenced in a study of shared clonotypes between healthy human individuals. TCRdb keeps only in-frame clones here, not all; method: immunoSEQ multiplex PCR. Of 2.3 million or so clones listed, 80% to 95% were seen once; the top ten hold 0.39%. The sequencing sample was made of naive CD4+ T cells from PBMCs. Documented subset: CD45RA+ positively selected. Receptors were obtained from a man between 18 and 29 years old in good health. Some clones in this sample may be carry-over from other donors' samples.

As regards this clone: This sample also contains other DNA sequences that code for the same CDR3. The chain joins TRBV18 to TRBJ2-7; no clear D. The CDR3 is made up of 13 amino acids. Per the germline V gene, CDR1 is KGHSH and CDR2 is LQKENI. V gave up 4 bases and J gave up 2 bases, with 9 bases separating them. DNA of the CDR3: TGTGCCAGCTCACGGACCGGTACCTACGAGCAGTACTTC. It translates to CASSRTGTYEQYF.

The chain recombines TRBV5-1 with TRBJ1-5, with D unclear. The V gene lost 5 bases and the J gene lost 3 bases, with 9 bases spanning the gap. The CDR3 is 13 amino acids. Germline loops: CDR1 SGHRS, CDR2 YFSETQ. DNA for the CDR3: TGCGCCAGCAGGGCAGAGACCAATCAGCCCCAGCATTTT. Amino acid sequence: CASRAETNQPQHF.

This chain connects TRBV5-1 to TRBJ2-3; D perhaps matches TRBD2 (5 bases). Germline V lookup: CDR1 SGHRS, CDR2 YFSETQ. The ends were cut back, 0 bases at V and 4 bases at J, with 18 bases in the middle. The length of the CDR3 is 17 residues. CDR3 sequence reads: CASSLVPGSISADTQYF. CDR3 sequence (DNA): TGCGCCAGCAGCTTGGTTCCCGGTTCGATTAGCGCAGATACGCAGTATTTT.

This CDR3 reads CASTAVSNEQFF. CDR3 nucleotides: TGTGCCAGCACTGCGGTTTCCAATGAGCAGTTCTTC. The V and J genes are TRBV2 and TRBJ2-1; D ambiguous. The germline V and J ends were trimmed by 7 bases and 6 bases, with 10 bases remaining between them. Germline CDR1 is SNHLY and CDR2 is FYNNEI. This CDR3 is 12 amino acids long.

Comment on this clone: Other DNA variants within this sample encode the same CDR3. This sequence joins TRBV29-1 and TRBJ2-1; the D is unclear. Germline-derived CDR1 and CDR2 are SQVTM and ANQGSEA. Deletions cut 7 bases from V and 7 bases from J, with 11 bases between. This CDR3 region has 11 residues. CDR3 bases: TGCAGCGCCGACCGAAGAAATGAGCAGTTCTTC. Its translation: CSADRRNEQFF.

The chain uses TRBV11-2 and TRBJ2-5; D remains ambiguous. Per germline, CDR1 SGHAT and CDR2 FQNNGV. Trimming took off 3 bases at V and 5 bases at J, with 19 bases between the two ends. This CDR3 has 16 residues. The CDR3 loop reads CASSFWKGQVQETQYF. CDR3 DNA: TGTGCCAGCAGCTTTTGGAAAGGGCAGGTTCAGGAGACCCAGTACTTC.

V usage is TRBV5-3 and J usage is TRBJ2-4, with TRBD1 matching over 7 bases. TRBV5-3 is an ORF, and what it does is uncertain. The CDR3 runs to 14 residues. J gave up 10 bases and V 3 bases, and 10 bases lay outside the gene matches. This CDR3 is CARSSTTGRGIQYF. The DNA for the CDR3 is TGTGCCAGAAGCTCTACGACAGGGAGAGGGATTCAGTACTTC.

V usage is TRBV6-1 and J usage is TRBJ1-2; D might be TRBD1 (6 bases). In germline, CDR1 is MNHNS, CDR2 SASEGT. V was cut by 6 bases and J by 3 bases, with 14 bases left in between. The CDR3 is made up of 14 amino acids. This CDR3 is CASRRSEGDYGYTF. CDR3 sequence (DNA): TGTGCCAGCAGAAGGTCCGAGGGGGACTATGGCTACACCTTC.

The rearrangement uses TRBV7-9 and TRBJ1-2; D remains ambiguous. The CDR3 covers 13 residues. Per germline, CDR1 SEHNR and CDR2 FQNEAQ (reference sequence). The V and J ends lost 0 bases and 8 bases respectively, with 10 bases between them. The CDR3 reads CASSLAGVGGYTF. The CDR3 bases are TGTGCCAGCAGCTTAGCTGGAGTGGGCGGCTACACCTTC. The full variable domain, its missing parts supplied by reference TRBV7-9 and TRBJ1-2, is DTGVSQNPRHKITKRGQNVTFRCDPISEHNRLYWYRQTLGQGPEFLTYFQNEAQLEKSRLLSDRFSAERPKGSFSTLEIQRTEQGDSAMYLCASSLAGVGGYTFGSGTRLTVV.

Points on this clone: This CDR3 is also generated by other DNA sequences in the sample. The V call is TRBV19, the J call TRBJ2-3; D is perhaps TRBD1 (6 bases). Germline V CDR1 and CDR2: LNHDA, SQIVND (reference sequence). CDR3 size: 15 residues. Trimming shortened V by 2 bases and J by 2 bases, and 11 bases separated the two germline ends. In DNA form, the CDR3 reads TGTGCCAGTAGTATACTGGCAGGGGTCACAGATACGCAGTATTTT. It specifies CASSILAGVTDTQYF.

The chain couples TRBV19 to TRBJ2-1; D is tentatively TRBD1 or TRBD2 (5 bases each). This CDR3 has 15 residues. V lost 6 bases, J lost 1 base, and 13 bases lay in between. In germline, CDR1 is LNHDA, CDR2 SQIVND (reference sequence). Here the CDR3 DNA reads TGTGCCAGTAGGCTTCGGGGCTTGTCCTACAATGAGCAGTTCTTC. This encodes CASRLRGLSYNEQFF.

The genes are TRBV30 and TRBJ2-7; possibly TRBD1 or TRBD2 for D (5 bases each). Germline assignment: CDR1 GTSNPN and CDR2 SVGIG (reference sequence). This CDR3 has 14 residues. V was trimmed by 0 bases and J by 6 bases, leaving 15 bases between them. CDR3 nucleotides: TGTGCCTGGAGTGTTGTGGGACGGGGCGTCGAGCAGTACTTC. As protein: CAWSVVGRGVEQYF.

This clone was seen once. The chain joins TRBV7-9 to TRBJ2-1; 9 bases are a match to TRBD1. Unmatched junction bases numbered 3, after V lost 3 bases and J lost 12 bases. Looked up from germline, CDR1 is SEHNR and CDR2 is FQNEAQ (reference sequence). The CDR3 consists of 12 residues. This chain's CDR3 is CASSLVGQGQFF. In DNA form, the CDR3 reads TGTGCCAGCAGCTTGGTGGGACAGGGGCAGTTCTTC. Full variable domain (outside the CDR3, taken from reference TRBV7-9 and TRBJ2-1): DTGVSQNPRHKITKRGQNVTFRCDPISEHNRLYWYRQTLGQGPEFLTYFQNEAQLEKSRLLSDRFSAERPKGSFSTLEIQRTEQGDSAMYLCASSLVGQGQFFGPGTRLTVL.

The chain combines TRBV10-3 with TRBJ2-7; no clear D. The CDR3 runs 9 residues. The V gene lost 7 bases and the J gene lost 5 bases, with 3 bases spanning the gap. Germline CDR1 reads ENHRY; CDR2 reads SYGVKD. In DNA form, the CDR3 reads TGTGCCATCACAAACGAGCAGTACTTC. Translation: CAITNEQYF.

This chain links TRBV6-1 with TRBJ2-1, with D hard to call. The CDR3 has 15 residues. Germline V gives CDR1 MNHNS, CDR2 SASEGT. Trimming pared 6 bases from V and 0 bases from J, leaving 12 bases between. Here the CDR3 DNA reads TGTGCCAGCAGCGTAACAAAAAGCTCCTACAATGAGCAGTTCTTC. Translation: CASSVTKSSYNEQFF.